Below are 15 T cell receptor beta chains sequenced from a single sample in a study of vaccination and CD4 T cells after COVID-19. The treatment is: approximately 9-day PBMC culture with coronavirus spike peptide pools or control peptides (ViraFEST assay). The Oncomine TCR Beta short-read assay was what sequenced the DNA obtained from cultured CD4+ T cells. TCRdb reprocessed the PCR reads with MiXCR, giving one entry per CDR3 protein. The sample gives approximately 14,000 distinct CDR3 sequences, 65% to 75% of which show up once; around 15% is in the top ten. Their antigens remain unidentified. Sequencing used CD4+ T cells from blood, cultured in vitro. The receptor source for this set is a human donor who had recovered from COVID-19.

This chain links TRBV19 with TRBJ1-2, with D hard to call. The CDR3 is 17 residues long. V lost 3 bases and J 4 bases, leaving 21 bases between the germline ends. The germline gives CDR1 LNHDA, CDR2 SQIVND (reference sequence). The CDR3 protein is CASSITIYSAGSYGYTF. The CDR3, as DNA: TGTGCCAGTAGTATCACCATCTACAGTGCGGGGAGCTATGGCTACACCTTC.

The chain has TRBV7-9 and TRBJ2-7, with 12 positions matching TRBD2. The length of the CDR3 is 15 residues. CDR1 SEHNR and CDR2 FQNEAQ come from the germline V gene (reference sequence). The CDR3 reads CASSLVSTSGSQIRV. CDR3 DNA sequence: TGTGCCAGCAGCTTAGTATCGACTAGCGGGAGTCAAATCAGGGTC.

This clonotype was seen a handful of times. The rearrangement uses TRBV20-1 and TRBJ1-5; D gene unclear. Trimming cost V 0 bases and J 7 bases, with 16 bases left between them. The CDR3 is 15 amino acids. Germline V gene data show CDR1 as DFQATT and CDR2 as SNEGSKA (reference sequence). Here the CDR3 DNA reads TGCAGTGCTAGAGATCGGGCGGCCCTGAGCCAGCCCCAGCATTTT. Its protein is CSARDRAALSQPQHF.

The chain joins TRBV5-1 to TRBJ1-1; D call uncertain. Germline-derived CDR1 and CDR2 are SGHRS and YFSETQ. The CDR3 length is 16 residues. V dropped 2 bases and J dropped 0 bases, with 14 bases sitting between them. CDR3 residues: CASSLTSTAVNTEAFF. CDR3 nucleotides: TGCGCCAGCAGCTTAACTTCAACTGCCGTGAACACTGAAGCTTTCTTT.

CDR3 residues: CATSDFDGYTF. CDR3 nucleotide sequence: TGTGCCACCAGTGATTTTGATGGCTACACCTTC. The chain recombines TRBV24-1 with TRBJ1-2; D gene unclear. V lost 1 base, J lost 6 bases, and 2 bases lay in between. CDR3 length: 11 amino acids. Germline-derived CDR1 and CDR2 are KGHDR and SFDVKD.

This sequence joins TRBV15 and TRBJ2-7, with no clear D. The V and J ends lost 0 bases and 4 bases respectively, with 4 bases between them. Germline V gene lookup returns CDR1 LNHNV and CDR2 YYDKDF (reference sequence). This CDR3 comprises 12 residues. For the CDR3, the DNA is TGTGCCACCAGCAGAGATAGGTACGAGCAGTACTTC. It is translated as CATSRDRYEQYF.

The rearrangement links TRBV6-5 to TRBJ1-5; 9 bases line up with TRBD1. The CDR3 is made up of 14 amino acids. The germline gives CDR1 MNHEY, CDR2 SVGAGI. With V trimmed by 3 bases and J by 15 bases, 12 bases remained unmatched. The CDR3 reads CASSYGEGDRVLHF. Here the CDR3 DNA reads TGTGCCAGCAGTTATGGGGAGGGGGACAGGGTTCTGCATTTT.

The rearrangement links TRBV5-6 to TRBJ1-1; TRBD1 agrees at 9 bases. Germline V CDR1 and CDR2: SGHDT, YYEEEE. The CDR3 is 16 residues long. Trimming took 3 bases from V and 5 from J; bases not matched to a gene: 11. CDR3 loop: CASSSTGGQGGTEAFF. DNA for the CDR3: TGTGCCAGCAGCTCCACAGGGGGACAGGGTGGTACTGAAGCTTTCTTT.

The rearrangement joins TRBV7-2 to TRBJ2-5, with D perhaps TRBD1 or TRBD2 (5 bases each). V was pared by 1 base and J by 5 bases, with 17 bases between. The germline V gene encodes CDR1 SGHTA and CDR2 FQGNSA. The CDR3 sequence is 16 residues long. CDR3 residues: CASSLGVGPTGETQYF. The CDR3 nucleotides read TGTGCCAGCAGCTTAGGAGTGGGACCCACCGGGGAGACCCAGTACTTC.

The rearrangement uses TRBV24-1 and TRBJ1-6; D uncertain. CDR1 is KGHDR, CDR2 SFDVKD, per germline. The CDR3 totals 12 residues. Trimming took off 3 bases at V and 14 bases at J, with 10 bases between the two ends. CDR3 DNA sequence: TGTGCCACCAGTGATGGCCCCCGGACCCTCCACTTT. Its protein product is CATSDGPRTLHF.

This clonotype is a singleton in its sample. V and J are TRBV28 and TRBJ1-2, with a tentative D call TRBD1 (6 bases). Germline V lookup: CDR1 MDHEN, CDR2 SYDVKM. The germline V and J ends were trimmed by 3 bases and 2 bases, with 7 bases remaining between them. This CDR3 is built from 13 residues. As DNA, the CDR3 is TGTGCCAGCAGTTTCGACAGGAACTATGGCTACACCTTC. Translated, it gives CASSFDRNYGYTF.

The CDR3 DNA is TGTGCCAGCAGCTTAGCCGTAGAGAGGGGATACGAGCAGTACTTC. Its protein product is CASSLAVERGYEQYF. The chain recombines TRBV7-2 with TRBJ2-1, with D perhaps TRBD1 or TRBD2 (5 bases each). TRBJ2-7 matches the DNA end more closely, so the J call is doubtful. CDR1 is SGHTA, CDR2 FQGNSA, per germline. There are 15 residues in the CDR3.

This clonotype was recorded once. As DNA, the CDR3 is TGTGCCAGTAGTATAGGAGACAGGCACGAAGCTTTCTTT. Encoded protein: CASSIGDRHEAFF. V and J are TRBV19 and TRBJ1-1; D is possibly TRBD1 (6 bases). The V end was cut by 1 base, the J end by 8 bases, with 11 bases between. Germline V gene data show CDR1 as LNHDA and CDR2 as SQIVND (reference sequence). This CDR3 is 13 amino acids long.

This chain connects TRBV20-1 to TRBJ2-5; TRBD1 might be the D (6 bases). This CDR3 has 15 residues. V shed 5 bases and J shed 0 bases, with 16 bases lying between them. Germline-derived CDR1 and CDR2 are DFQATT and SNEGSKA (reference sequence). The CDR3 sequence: CSADTGTNYQETQYF. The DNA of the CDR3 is TGCAGTGCTGACACCGGGACAAATTACCAAGAGACCCAGTACTTC.

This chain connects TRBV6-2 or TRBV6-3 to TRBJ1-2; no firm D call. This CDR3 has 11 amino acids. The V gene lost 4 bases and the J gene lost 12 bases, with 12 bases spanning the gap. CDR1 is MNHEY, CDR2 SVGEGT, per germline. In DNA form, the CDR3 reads TGTGCCAGCAGTTTGGGCGGTGGGAACACCTTC. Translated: CASSLGGGNTF.